The rows below give T cell receptor beta chains drawn from one sample of a study of T cells in Graves' hyperthyroidism and ophthalmopathy. TCRdb re-called the multiplex PCR reads with MiXCR, one entry per CDR3 protein. The table lists roughly 700,000 distinct CDR3 sequences, roughly a third of them singletons. The sample comprised blood. The receptors here all came from a woman aged 40 to 50 with Graves' hyperthyroidism. Both conserved end residues are part of each CDR3. The D gene is left open where the match is weak. Clone size is not always given. Where it is, it says once, few, many or a class for expanded clones.

clone size	J gene	D gene	V gene	CDR3 protein	CDR3 DNA
many	TRBJ1-2	NA	TRBV12-3/TRBV12-4	CASSLKDGFNYGYTF	TGTGCCAGCAGTTTAAAGGACGGATTTAACTATGGCTACACCTTC
few	TRBJ1-1	NA	TRBV19	CASSIAEKREAFF	TGTGCCAGTAGTATAGCCGAGAAGAGGGAAGCTTTCTTT
NA	TRBJ2-3	TRBD2	TRBV7-8	CASSEFSAGGRTDTQYF	TGTGCCAGCAGCGAGTTTTCGGCGGGAGGACGCACAGATACGCAGTATTTT
many	TRBJ2-5	NA	TRBV7-7	CASSPRVTGRRETQYF	TGTGCTAGCAGCCCCCGGGTGACGGGACGTCGAGAGACCCAGTACTTC
NA	TRBJ2-1	NA	TRBV15	CATSRDRPGDEQFF	TGTGCCACCAGCAGAGATCGACCCGGGGATGAGCAGTTCTTC
NA	TRBJ2-2	TRBD2	TRBV5-1	CAGSPTSAGELFF	TGTGCCGGCAGCCCTACTAGCGCCGGGGAGCTGTTTTTT
many	TRBJ2-7	NA	TRBV19	CASSYDRYGSYEQYF	TGTGCCAGTAGTTACGACAGGTATGGGTCCTACGAGCAGTACTTC
few	TRBJ1-5	NA	TRBV19	CASQRGGPPQHF	TGTGCCAGCCAGAGGGGGGGCCCGCCCCAGCATTTT
NA	TRBJ2-2	TRBD2	TRBV7-6	CASSITTRTRYTGELFF	TGTGCCAGCAGCATAACCACACGGACTAGGTACACCGGGGAGCTGTTTTTT
NA	TRBJ1-5	NA	TRBV10-3	CAISAPGAGSDQPQHF	TGTGCCATCAGTGCCCCCGGGGCAGGGTCCGATCAGCCCCAGCATTTT
NA	TRBJ2-7	NA	TRBV25-1	CASSPDGDEQYF	TGTGCCAGCTCTCCGGACGGTGACGAGCAGTACTTC
many	TRBJ2-2	TRBD1	TRBV24-1	CAAGRHTGAGELFF	TGTGCCGCAGGCCGTCATACAGGGGCCGGGGAGCTGTTTTTT
NA	TRBJ2-7	NA	TRBV7-9	CASSPQGDSYEQYF	TGTGCCAGCAGCCCACAGGGAGACTCCTACGAGCAGTACTTC
NA	TRBJ2-7	NA	TRBV12-3/TRBV12-4	CASSRHSTLGEQYF	TGTGCCAGCAGCCGGCACAGTACTCTGGGGGAGCAGTACTTC
once	TRBJ1-5	NA	TRBV19	CASRWSGGWQPQHF	TGTGCCAGCAGATGGAGTGGGGGTTGGCAGCCCCAGCATTTT
NA	TRBJ1-2	TRBD1	TRBV29-1	CSVEAGGGGYTF	TGCAGCGTTGAAGCAGGGGGGGGTGGCTACACCTTC
many	TRBJ1-1	NA	TRBV7-2	CASSLRRVGVNTEAFF	TGTGCCAGCAGCTTAAGAAGGGTAGGAGTGAACACTGAAGCTTTCTTT